Listed below are T cell receptor beta chains from one sample, sequenced in a study of blood T cell repertoires in COVID-19. Profiling relied on immunoSEQ multiplex PCR, and the TCRdb table lists in-frame clones only, not all of them. Altogether 450,000 or so clones are present, approximately 90% being singletons, with the ten largest covering about 0.91%. The source material was peripheral blood. All receptors come from a young man with COVID-19, enrolled during active disease. Both conserved end residues are part of each CDR3. The D gene is left open where the match is weak.

D gene	V gene	J gene	CDR3 protein	CDR3 DNA
TRBD1	TRBV30	TRBJ1-4	CAWRGTGGNPPTNEKLFF	TGTGCCTGGAGGGGGACAGGGGGCAATCCCCCAACTAATGAAAAACTGTTTTTT
TRBD2	TRBV4-2	TRBJ2-1	CASSRTGTSGNNEQFF	TGTGCCAGCAGCCGAACCGGGACTAGCGGAAACAATGAGCAGTTCTTC
.	TRBV2	TRBJ2-5	CASSELPAAETQYF	TGTGCCAGCAGTGAACTTCCCGCGGCGGAGACCCAGTACTTC
TRBD1	TRBV20-1	TRBJ2-1	CSASPLDRANEQFF	TGCAGTGCTAGTCCCCTGGACAGGGCAAATGAGCAGTTCTTC
TRBD2	TRBV24-1	TRBJ2-3	CATSDLGTSGRGVGTQYF	TGTGCCACCAGTGATTTGGGGACTAGCGGGAGAGGAGTGGGTACGCAGTATTTT
.	TRBV4-1	TRBJ1-2	CASSQEWQGRTNYGYTF	TGCGCCAGCAGCCAAGAATGGCAGGGGCGAACTAACTATGGCTACACCTTC
.	TRBV29-1	TRBJ2-2	CSVYTGDGELFF	TGCAGCGTCTATACAGGTGACGGGGAGCTGTTTTTT
.	TRBV30	TRBJ2-2	CAWRARRSYTGELFF	TGTGCCTGGAGGGCGCGCAGGTCGTACACCGGGGAGCTGTTTTTT
.	TRBV5-5	TRBJ1-1	CASSPTRGRVTEAFF	TGTGCCAGCAGCCCCACACGGGGAAGAGTAACTGAAGCTTTCTTT
TRBD1	TRBV24-1	TRBJ2-5	CATSQKETGEETQYF	TGTGCCACCAGTCAAAAGGAGACAGGGGAAGAGACCCAGTACTTC
.	TRBV2	TRBJ1-5	CASSRQHNGQPQHF	TGTGCCAGCAGTAGACAGCACAACGGTCAGCCCCAGCATTTT
.	TRBV6-6	TRBJ1-6	CASRERSQQRSPLHF	TGTGCCAGCAGGGAGAGGTCTCAGCAACGGTCACCCCTCCACTTT
.	TRBV5-6	TRBJ2-2	CASSSTGNTGELFF	TGTGCCAGCAGTTCGACAGGTAACACCGGGGAGCTGTTTTTT
TRBD1	TRBV2	TRBJ1-6	CASSRGQAWSPLHF	TGTGCCAGCAGTAGGGGACAGGCATGGTCACCCCTCCACTTT
TRBD2	TRBV11-2	TRBJ2-7	CASSLANSYEQYF	TGTGCCAGCTCACTAGCGAACTCCTACGAGCAGTACTTC
.	TRBV19	TRBJ1-2	CASRGGGGYTF	TGTGCCAGTAGGGGAGGTGGTGGCTACACCTTC
.	TRBV20-1	TRBJ2-7	CSPASGHEQYF	TGCAGTCCTGCGAGCGGCCACGAGCAGTACTTC